The 13 T cell receptor beta chains in this list originate from one sample, sequenced in a study of blood T cell repertoires in COVID-19. Profiled with immunoSEQ multiplex PCR; TCRdb holds only in-frame clones, not every one. Of about 70,000 clones listed, more than 80% were seen once; the top ten hold 5.1%. The sample consisted of peripheral blood. The receptors were sampled from an elderly man with acute or convalescent COVID-19.

The chain uses TRBV28 and TRBJ1-2, with 7 bases that match TRBD1. CDR3 length equals 14 residues. CDR1 and CDR2 from the germline V gene are MDHEN and SYDVKM. The ends lost 5 bases at V and 0 bases at J; junction bases unmatched: 3. Here the CDR3 DNA reads TGTGCCAGCAGTAGACAGGGAACTAACTATGGCTACACCTTC. Encoded protein: CASSRQGTNYGYTF.

This clone came up a few times. CDR3 bases: TGTGCCAGCAGTGAGGTACAGCCTAATCAGCCCCAGCATTTT. This codes for CASSEVQPNQPQHF. This chain links TRBV2 with TRBJ1-5; D unresolved. Germline CDR1 SNHLY, CDR2 FYNNEI. V dropped 3 bases and J dropped 4 bases, with 10 bases sitting between them. This CDR3 has 14 residues.

The rearrangement links TRBV7-2 to TRBJ1-2; D unresolved. There are 12 residues in the CDR3. The V and J ends lost 1 base and 3 bases respectively, with 3 bases between them. CDR1 is SGHTA, CDR2 FQGNSA, per germline. The chain's CDR3 is CASSLGDYGYTF. CDR3 DNA: TGTGCCAGCAGCTTAGGAGACTATGGCTACACCTTC.

Only one count was recorded for this clone. This chain links TRBV7-2 with TRBJ2-1; 10 bases line up with TRBD1. Germline values: CDR1 SGHTA, CDR2 FQGNSA. This CDR3 is 16 amino acids long. J was trimmed by 7 bases and V by 5 bases; bases with no gene match: 11. Written as DNA, the CDR3 is TGTGCCAGCAGCCTAGGGACTGGGACAGGGGAGAATGAGCAGTTCTTC. Translating gives CASSLGTGTGENEQFF.

The chain couples TRBV7-2 to TRBJ2-3; D uncertain. There are 15 residues in the CDR3. The germline gives CDR1 SGHTA, CDR2 FQGNSA. V was trimmed by 3 bases and J by 2 bases, leaving 12 bases between them. The CDR3 DNA reads TGTGCCAGCAGCTTGACGCGACAAGCCACAGATACGCAGTATTTT. As protein: CASSLTRQATDTQYF.

This chain uses TRBV29-1 with TRBJ1-1, with a possible D match to TRBD1 (6 bases). Germline CDR1 reads SQVTM; CDR2 reads ANQGSEA. Trimming pared 1 base from V and 4 bases from J, leaving 16 bases between. The CDR3 has 15 amino acids. This CDR3 reads CSVEAPQGKLTEAFF. For the CDR3, the DNA is TGCAGCGTTGAAGCCCCCCAGGGGAAACTCACTGAAGCTTTCTTT.

This clone was seen only once. CDR3 DNA sequence: TGTGCCAGCAGCCAAGACAACAGGGTAATTTCACCCCTCCACTTT. It specifies CASSQDNRVISPLHF. V and J are TRBV3-1 (or the pseudogene TRBV3-2) and TRBJ1-6, with a weak D call TRBD1 (6 bases). Trimming took 0 bases from V and 9 from J, leaving 12 bases between them. Germline V gene sequence: CDR1 LGHDT, CDR2 YNNKEL (reference sequence). The length of the CDR3 is 15 residues.

The V call is TRBV5-4, the J call TRBJ2-1; 8 bases fit TRBD2. Germline CDR1 reads SGHNT; CDR2 reads YYREEE (reference sequence). V gave up 5 bases and J gave up 4 bases; unmatched junction bases: 11. This CDR3 spans 16 amino acids. The CDR3 nucleotides are TGTGCCAGCAGTTCTGGCGGGGGGTACGATTACAATGAGCAGTTCTTC. It codes for CASSSGGGYDYNEQFF.

This clone was detected only a few times. V and J are TRBV5-1 and TRBJ1-2; D may be TRBD1 (5 bases). Deletions cut 0 bases from V and 4 bases from J, with 10 bases between. CDR3 length equals 14 residues. Germline CDR1 SGHRS, CDR2 YFSETQ. CDR3 bases: TGCGCCAGCAGCTTGGGGCAGGGTAGCTATGGCTACACCTTC. Its protein product is CASSLGQGSYGYTF.

CDR3 residues: CASSLAGQSYEQYF. In nucleotides, the CDR3 is TGTGCCAGCAGTTTAGCGGGACAGTCCTACGAGCAGTACTTC. The chain couples TRBV6-5 to TRBJ2-7; possibly TRBD2 for D (8 bases). Germline lookup yields CDR1 MNHEY and CDR2 SVGAGI. Trimming took 4 bases from V and 1 from J, leaving 11 bases between them. CDR3 size: 14 residues.

V and J are TRBV19 and TRBJ2-1; 7 nucleotides agree with TRBD1. CDR1 is LNHDA, CDR2 SQIVND, per germline (reference sequence). CDR3 length: 14 residues. V lost 6 bases, J lost 0 bases, and 2 bases stayed unmatched. In nucleotides, the CDR3 is TGTGCCAGTAGGGACAGGAGCTCCTACAATGAGCAGTTCTTC. Amino acids: CASRDRSSYNEQFF.

The chain uses TRBV19 and TRBJ2-5; D possibly corresponds to TRBD2 (5 bases). Germline loops: CDR1 LNHDA, CDR2 SQIVND (reference sequence). The V and J ends lost 7 bases and 4 bases respectively, with 22 bases between them. The CDR3 is made up of 16 amino acids. The CDR3 here is CASTPQAGFGRETQYF. The DNA of the CDR3 is TGTGCCAGTACTCCCCAGGCGGGTTTTGGTCGAGAGACCCAGTACTTC.

There are a few counts of this clone. J is TRBJ2-1 and V is TRBV5-1, with a weak D call TRBD1 (5 bases). Germline lookup yields CDR1 SGHRS and CDR2 YFSETQ. This CDR3 is 17 amino acids long. Trimming took off 3 bases at V and 0 bases at J, with 16 bases between the two ends. CDR3 nucleotide sequence: TGCGCCAGCAGCTATCCCGACAGAGCCAGCTCCTACAATGAGCAGTTCTTC. Translated: CASSYPDRASSYNEQFF. The full variable domain, rest sourced from reference TRBV5-1 and TRBJ2-1, is KAGVTQTPRYLIKTRGQQVTLSCSPISGHRSVSWYQQTPGQGLQFLFEYFSETQRNKGNFPGRFSGRQFSNSRSEMNVSTLELGDSALYLCASSYPDRASSYNEQFFGPGTRLTVL.